This T cell receptor beta chain is drawn from a study of cytomegalovirus exposure and HLA in healthy donors. With 60 Vbeta and 13 Jbeta primers, the PCR was carried out. The protocol was immunoSEQ multiplex PCR, while the TCRdb copy is restricted to in-frame clones and leaves out a portion. This table has 70,000 to 95,000 clones, 81% appearing once. A few counts support this clone. The antigen remains undetermined. Study-wide results and limits: A highly shared variant cluster was judged a likely technical artifact. Being indistinguishable, some V segments were excluded, TRBV6-2 and TRBV6-3 among them.

This CDR3 is 16 amino acids long. The germline gives CDR1 LNHDA, CDR2 SQIVND (reference sequence). V lost 4 bases, J lost 5 bases, and 8 bases stayed unmatched. Sequenced sample: PBMCs. The origin of this receptor is a woman in her 30s in good health and CMV-seronegative. This chain joins TRBV19 and TRBJ2-2, with 9 nucleotides matching TRBD1. Written as DNA, the CDR3 is TGTGCCAGTAGTACCCAGGACAGGGGATGGACCGGGGAGCTGTTTTTT. Amino acid sequence: CASSTQDRGWTGELFF.